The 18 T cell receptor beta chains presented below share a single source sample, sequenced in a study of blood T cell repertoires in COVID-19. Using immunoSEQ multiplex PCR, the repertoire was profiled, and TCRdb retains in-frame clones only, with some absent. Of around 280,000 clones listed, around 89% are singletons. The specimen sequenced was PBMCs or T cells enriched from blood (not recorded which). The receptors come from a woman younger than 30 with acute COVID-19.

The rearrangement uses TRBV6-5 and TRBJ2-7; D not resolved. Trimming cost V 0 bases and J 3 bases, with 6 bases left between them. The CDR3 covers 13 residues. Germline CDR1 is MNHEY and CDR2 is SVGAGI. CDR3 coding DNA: TGTGCCAGCAGTTACTCCAATAGCTACGAGCAGTACTTC. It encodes CASSYSNSYEQYF.

The chain's CDR3 is CASSWARGSEAFF. CDR3 nucleotide sequence: TGTGCCAGCAGTTGGGCCAGGGGGTCTGAAGCTTTCTTT. This chain links TRBV27 with TRBJ1-1; 7 bases are shared with TRBD1. V lost 4 bases and J lost 6; bases outside the gene matches: 5. CDR1 MNHEY and CDR2 SMNVEV come from the germline V gene (reference sequence). The CDR3 has 13 amino acids.

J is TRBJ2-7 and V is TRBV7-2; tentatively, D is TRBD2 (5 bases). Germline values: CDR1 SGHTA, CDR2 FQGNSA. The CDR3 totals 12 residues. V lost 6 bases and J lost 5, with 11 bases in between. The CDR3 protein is CASRGDTDEQYF. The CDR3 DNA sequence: TGTGCCAGCAGGGGAGATACGGACGAGCAGTACTTC.

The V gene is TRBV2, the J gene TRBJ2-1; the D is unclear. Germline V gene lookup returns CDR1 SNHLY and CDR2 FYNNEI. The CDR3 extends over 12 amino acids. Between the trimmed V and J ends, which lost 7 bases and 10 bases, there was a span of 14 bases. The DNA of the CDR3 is TGTGCCAGCACCCCGTTTAGGCGGGAGCAGTTCTTC. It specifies CASTPFRREQFF.

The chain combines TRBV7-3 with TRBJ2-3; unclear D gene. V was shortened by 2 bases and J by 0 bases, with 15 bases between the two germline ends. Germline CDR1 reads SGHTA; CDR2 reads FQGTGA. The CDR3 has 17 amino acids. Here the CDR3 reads CASSLGPLRSSTDTQYF. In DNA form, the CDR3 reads TGTGCCAGCAGCTTAGGTCCCCTCCGGAGTAGCACAGATACGCAGTATTTT.

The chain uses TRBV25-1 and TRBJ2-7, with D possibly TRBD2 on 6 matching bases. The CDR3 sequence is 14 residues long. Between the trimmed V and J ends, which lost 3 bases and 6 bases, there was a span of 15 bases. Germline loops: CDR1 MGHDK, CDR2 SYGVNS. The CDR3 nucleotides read TGTGCCAGCAGTGATTCCCGGGGACTGAGCGAGCAGTACTTC. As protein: CASSDSRGLSEQYF.

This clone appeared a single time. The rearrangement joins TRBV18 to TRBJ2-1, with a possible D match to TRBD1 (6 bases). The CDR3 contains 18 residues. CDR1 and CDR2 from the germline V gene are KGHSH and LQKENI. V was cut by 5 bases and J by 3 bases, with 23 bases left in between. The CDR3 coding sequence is TGTGCCAGCTCAGAGTCCGACAGGCTCGAATCTCACTACAATGAGCAGTTCTTC. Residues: CASSESDRLESHYNEQFF.

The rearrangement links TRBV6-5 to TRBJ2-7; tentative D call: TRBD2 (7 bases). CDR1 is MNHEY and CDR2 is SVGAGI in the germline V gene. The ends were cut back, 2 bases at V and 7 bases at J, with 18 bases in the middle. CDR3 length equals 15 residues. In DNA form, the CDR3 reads TGTGCCAGCAGTTACCTTTCCGCGGGGGCGGAAGAGCAGTACTTC. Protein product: CASSYLSAGAEEQYF.

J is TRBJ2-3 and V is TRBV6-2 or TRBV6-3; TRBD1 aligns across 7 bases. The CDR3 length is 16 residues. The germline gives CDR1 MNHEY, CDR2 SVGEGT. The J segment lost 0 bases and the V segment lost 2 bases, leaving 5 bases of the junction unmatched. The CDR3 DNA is TGTGCCAGCAGTTACCCCGGGACAGAAAGCACAGATACGCAGTATTTT. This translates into CASSYPGTESTDTQYF.

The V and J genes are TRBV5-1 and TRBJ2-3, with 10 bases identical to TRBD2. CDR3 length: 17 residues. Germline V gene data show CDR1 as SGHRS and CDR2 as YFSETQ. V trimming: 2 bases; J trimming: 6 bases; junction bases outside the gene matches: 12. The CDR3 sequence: CASSLFSTSGARDTQYF. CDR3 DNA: TGCGCCAGCAGCTTATTCTCCACTAGCGGGGCTAGGGATACGCAGTATTTT.

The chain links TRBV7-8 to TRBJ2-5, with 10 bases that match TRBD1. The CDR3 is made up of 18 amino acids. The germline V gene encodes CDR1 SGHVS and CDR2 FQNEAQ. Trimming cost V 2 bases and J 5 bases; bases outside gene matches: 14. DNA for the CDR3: TGTGCCAGCAGCTTAAAGCGGACAGGGGGTCTTAGGGGTGAGACCCAGTACTTC. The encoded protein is CASSLKRTGGLRGETQYF.

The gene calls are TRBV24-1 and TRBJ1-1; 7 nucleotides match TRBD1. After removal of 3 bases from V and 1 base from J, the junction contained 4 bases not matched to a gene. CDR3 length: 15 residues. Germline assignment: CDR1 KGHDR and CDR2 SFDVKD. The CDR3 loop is CATSDPTGPNTEAFF. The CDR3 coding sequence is TGTGCCACCAGTGATCCGACAGGGCCGAACACTGAAGCTTTCTTT.

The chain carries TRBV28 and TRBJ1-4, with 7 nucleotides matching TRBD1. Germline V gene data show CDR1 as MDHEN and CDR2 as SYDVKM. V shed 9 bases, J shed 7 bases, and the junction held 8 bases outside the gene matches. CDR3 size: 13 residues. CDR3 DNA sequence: TGTGCCAGTGCGAGACAGGGATTTGAAAAACTGTTTTTT. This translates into CASARQGFEKLFF.

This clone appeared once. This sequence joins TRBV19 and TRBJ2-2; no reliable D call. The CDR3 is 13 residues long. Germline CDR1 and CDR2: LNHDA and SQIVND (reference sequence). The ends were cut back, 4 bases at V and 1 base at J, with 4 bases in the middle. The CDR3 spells CASSTGNTGELFF. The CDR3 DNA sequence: TGTGCCAGTAGTACCGGGAACACCGGGGAGCTGTTTTTT.

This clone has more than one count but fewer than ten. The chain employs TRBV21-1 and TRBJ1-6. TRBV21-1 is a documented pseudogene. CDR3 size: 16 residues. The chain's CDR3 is CASSKGGQTLNSPLHF. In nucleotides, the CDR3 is TGTGCCAGCAGCAAAGGCGGCCAGACCCTCAATTCACCCCTCCACTTT.

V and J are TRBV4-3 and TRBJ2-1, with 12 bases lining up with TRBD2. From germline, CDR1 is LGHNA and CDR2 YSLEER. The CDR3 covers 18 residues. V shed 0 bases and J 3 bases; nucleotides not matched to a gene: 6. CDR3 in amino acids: CASSQDRASGGGYNEQFF. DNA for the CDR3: TGCGCCAGCAGCCAAGATCGGGCTAGCGGGGGGGGCTACAATGAGCAGTTCTTC.

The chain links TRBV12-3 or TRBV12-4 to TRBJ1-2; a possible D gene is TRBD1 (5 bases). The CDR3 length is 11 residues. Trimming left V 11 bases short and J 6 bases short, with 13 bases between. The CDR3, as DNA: TGTGCCCAGGAAGTCAGGGATGGCTACACCTTC. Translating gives CAQEVRDGYTF.

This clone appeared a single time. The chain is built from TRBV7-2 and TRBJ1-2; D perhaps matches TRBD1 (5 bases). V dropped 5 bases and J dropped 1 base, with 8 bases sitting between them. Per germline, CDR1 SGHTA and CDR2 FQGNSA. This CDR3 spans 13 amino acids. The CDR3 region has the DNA TGTGCCAGCAGCGCGACAGTTAACTATGGCTACACCTTC. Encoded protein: CASSATVNYGYTF.